This T cell receptor (beta chain) was captured in a study of response to subunit inactivated influenza vaccine. General study points: The authors suggested that few new T cells are recruited per seasonal influenza vaccination.

This clonotype occurred many times. Its target is unknown. One entry per CDR3 protein, called by TCRdb with MiXCR from the RT-PCR reads. The sample consists of around 580,000 distinct CDR3 sequences, roughly 12% of them appearing once. This material consisted of PBMCs from blood, taken on the day of vaccination. This TCR came from a man in his forties or fifties who received an inactivated influenza vaccine.

The CDR3 protein is CASSLSVSYEQYF. CDR3 in DNA: TGCGCCAGCAGCTTATCAGTGTCCTACGAGCAGTACTTC. The rearrangement joins TRBV5-1 to TRBJ2-7; D remains ambiguous. With 2 bases removed from V and 1 base from J, the gap between germline ends came to 7 bases. The CDR3 is 13 amino acids. Germline lookup yields CDR1 SGHRS and CDR2 YFSETQ.